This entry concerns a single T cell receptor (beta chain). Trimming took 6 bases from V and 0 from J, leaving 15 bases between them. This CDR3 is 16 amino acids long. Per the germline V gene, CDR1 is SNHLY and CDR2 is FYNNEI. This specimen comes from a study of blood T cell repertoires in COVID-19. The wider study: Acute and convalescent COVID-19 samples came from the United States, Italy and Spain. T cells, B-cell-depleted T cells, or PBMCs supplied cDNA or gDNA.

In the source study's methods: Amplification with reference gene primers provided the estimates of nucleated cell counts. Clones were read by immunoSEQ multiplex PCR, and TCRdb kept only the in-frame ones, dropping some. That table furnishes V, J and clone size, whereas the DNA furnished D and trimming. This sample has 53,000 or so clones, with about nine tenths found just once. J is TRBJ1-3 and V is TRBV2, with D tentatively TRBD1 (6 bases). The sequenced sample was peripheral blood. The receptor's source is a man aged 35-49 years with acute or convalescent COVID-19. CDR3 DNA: TGTGCCAGCAGAGGGTGGACAGTAAACTCTGGAAACACCATATATTTT. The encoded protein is CASRGWTVNSGNTIYF.